This T cell receptor beta chain was documented in a study of T cell responses to AZD1222 COVID-19 vaccine. Study findings and constraints: Nearly half of spike-specific TCRs reportedly go after variant regions that carry no mutations.

V lost 0 bases, J lost 3 bases, and 12 bases lay in between. Germline lookup yields CDR1 SGHRS and CDR2 YFSETQ. CDR3 length equals 15 residues. Here immunoSEQ multiplex PCR was the method, and the copy in TCRdb shows in-frame clones only, minus some. The sample lists 20,000 or so clones; roughly 90% were seen once. Comment on this clone: Antigen: not known.

The sequence came from an adult who received the AZD1222 COVID-19 vaccine. The sequences come from peripheral blood, collected 28 days after the second AZD1222 dose. The rearrangement links TRBV5-1 to TRBJ1-1; D is possibly TRBD1 (6 bases). The CDR3 sequence: CASSLAGGRDTEAFF. The CDR3 DNA follows: TGCGCCAGCAGCTTGGCCGGGGGGCGGGACACTGAAGCTTTCTTT.